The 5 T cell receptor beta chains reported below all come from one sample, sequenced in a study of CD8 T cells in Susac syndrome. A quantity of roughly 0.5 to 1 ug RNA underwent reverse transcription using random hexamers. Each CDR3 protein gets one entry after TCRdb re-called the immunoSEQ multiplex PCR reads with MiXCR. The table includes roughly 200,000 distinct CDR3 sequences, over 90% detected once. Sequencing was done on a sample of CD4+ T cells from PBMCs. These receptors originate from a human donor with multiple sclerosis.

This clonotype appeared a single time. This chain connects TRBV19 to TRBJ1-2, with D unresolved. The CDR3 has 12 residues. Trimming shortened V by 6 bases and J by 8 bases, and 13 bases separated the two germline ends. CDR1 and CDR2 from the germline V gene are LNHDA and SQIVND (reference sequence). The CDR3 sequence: CASSNGRLGYTF. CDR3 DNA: TGTGCCAGTAGCAATGGACGGCTAGGCTACACCTTC.

DNA for the CDR3: TGCAGTGCTGCGATGGGAGGCTACACCTTC. It encodes CSAAMGGYTF. The rearrangement links TRBV20-1 to TRBJ1-2; D is undetermined. Germline CDR1 DFQATT, CDR2 SNEGSKA (reference sequence). The CDR3 totals 10 residues. The V and J ends lost 5 bases and 8 bases respectively, with 9 bases between them.

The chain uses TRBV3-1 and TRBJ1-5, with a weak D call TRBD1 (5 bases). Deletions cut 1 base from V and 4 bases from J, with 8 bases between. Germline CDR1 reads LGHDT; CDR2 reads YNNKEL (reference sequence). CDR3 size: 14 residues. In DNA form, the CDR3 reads TGTGCCAGCAGCCAAGCCTCAGGGAATCAGCCCCAGCATTTT. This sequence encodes CASSQASGNQPQHF.

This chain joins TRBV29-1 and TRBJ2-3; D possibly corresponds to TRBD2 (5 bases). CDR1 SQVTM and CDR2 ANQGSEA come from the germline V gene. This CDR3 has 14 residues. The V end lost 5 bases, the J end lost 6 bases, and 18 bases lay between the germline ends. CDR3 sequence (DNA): TGCAGCGTTCAGTTTGGGGAGTCGAGGGATACGCAGTATTTT. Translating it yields CSVQFGESRDTQYF.

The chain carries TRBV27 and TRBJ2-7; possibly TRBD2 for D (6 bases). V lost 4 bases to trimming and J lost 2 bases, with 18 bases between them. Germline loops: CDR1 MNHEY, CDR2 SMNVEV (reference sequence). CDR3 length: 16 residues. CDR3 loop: CASSSSIGGIPYEQYF. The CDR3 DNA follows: TGTGCCAGCAGTTCCTCAATTGGGGGGATTCCCTACGAGCAGTACTTC.